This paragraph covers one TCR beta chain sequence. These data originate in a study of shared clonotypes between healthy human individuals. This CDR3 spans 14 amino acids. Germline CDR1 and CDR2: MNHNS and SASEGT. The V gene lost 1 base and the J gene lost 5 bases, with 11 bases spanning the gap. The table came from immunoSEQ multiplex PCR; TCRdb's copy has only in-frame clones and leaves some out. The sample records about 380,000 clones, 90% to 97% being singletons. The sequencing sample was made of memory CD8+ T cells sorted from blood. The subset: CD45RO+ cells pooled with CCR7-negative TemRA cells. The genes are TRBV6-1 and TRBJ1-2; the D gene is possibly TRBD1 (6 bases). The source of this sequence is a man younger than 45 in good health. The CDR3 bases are TGTGCCAGCAGTGAAGGACAGGTGTTTTATGGCTACACCTTC. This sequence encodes CASSEGQVFYGYTF.